This TCR beta chain was retrieved from a study of T cell responses to AZD1222 COVID-19 vaccine. As for the study in general: Pooling covered second doses at about 4 or about 12 weeks. Study outcomes and limitations: Repertoires were obtained only post-peak T cell response. Increased Spike-specific TCR breadth and depth were observed after two AZD1222 doses.

Generated by immunoSEQ multiplex PCR, the TCRdb table keeps only in-frame clones and is missing some. The sample has some 120,000 clones; 75% to 95% are singletons. Only a few counts were recorded for this clone. Its antigen remains unidentified. The V gene lost 6 bases and the J gene lost 0 bases, with 8 bases spanning the gap. CDR1 and CDR2 (germline): SGHDN, FVKESK. The length of the CDR3 is 13 residues. This TCR was sampled from an adult in good health. The chain carries TRBV14 and TRBJ1-1; no reliable D call. Sequencing used peripheral blood, obtained on day 0 of AZD1222 vaccination. DNA for the CDR3: TGTGCCAGCAGTCGTATGATGAACACTGAAGCTTTCTTT. It codes for CASSRMMNTEAFF.